The source of this T cell receptor (beta chain) is a study of cytomegalovirus exposure and HLA in healthy donors (dated 2017 in TCRdb). For the wider study: In an earlier analysis of roughly 500 of the donors, 276 Gb of sequence data and approximately 120 million unique TCR beta sequences from about 179 million T cells were reported. In the later analysis, no new phenotypic data were used to find candidate immune exposures; instead, reliance was placed on TCR beta sequences and their occurrence across donors. Genome-wide SNP genotypes for about 65% of the roughly 670 donors were used in a later genetic analysis, which treated that subset as a discovery cohort. Across 398 genotyped donors of the cohort, an average of about 220,000 unique TCR beta nucleotide sequences per donor were sequenced, and roughly a sixth of those sequences were non-productive. Four to six DR-DQ haplotypes were handled as single units for association and clustering, since linkage in the cohort was strong. High-throughput TCR immunosequencing, statistical association of individual TCRs with disease status, and machine learning were combined to predict cytomegalovirus infection status. Along with the approximately 650-subject first cohort, a separate validation cohort of around 110 different subjects was used. Among the roughly 400 genotyped donors, around 81% belonged to the genetic ancestry cluster associated with self-reported Caucasian donors. The study was designed to test whether signatures of past pathogen exposure could be identified by cataloging public T cell receptors. Alongside the repertoire data, information on donor age, sex, ethnicity and CMV serostatus was compiled. An early release covering 550 to 650 HLA-typed donors comprised 250 to 350 gigabases of sequencing data and around 80 million unique TCR sequences. A later analysis re-examined previously published TCR beta repertoires from hundreds of donors and added high-resolution HLA genotyping to investigate patterns of TCR occurrence. HLA typing covered class I and class II loci at four-digit resolution. The T cell repertoires of roughly 660 subjects were profiled by immunosequencing and related to cytomegalovirus serostatus. Every discovery cohort repertoire had been produced on one sequencing platform. Typing coverage differed by locus: A, B, C, DRB1 and DQB1 were typed in roughly 620-630 donors, DQA1 in roughly 510, DPA1 in roughly 590, and DPB1 in approximately 450. An earlier analysis of about 620 of the donors applied high-throughput TCR beta sequencing to assess whether each TCR beta V gene segment acted as functional or pseudogenic.

Preparation of the library involved the immunoSEQ multiplex PCR assay. For the multiplex PCR, a mixture combining 60 forward primers for TCR Vbeta segments and 13 reverse primers for TCR Jbeta segments was used. The CDR3 region of rearranged TCR beta genes was amplified from genomic DNA by a multiplex PCR assay. The Illumina HiSeq System was used to sequence the amplified TCR beta libraries as 87-base-pair reads. The authors' analysis ran thus. A later analysis counted about 76 million unique TCR beta chains across the 600 to 850 repertoires, and approximately 11 million of these chains were shared by at least two donors. To remove PCR and sequencing errors, raw reads were error-corrected and collapsed into unique sequences using a nearest-neighbor algorithm that merged closely related sequences. V, D and J gene segments were assigned by aligning CDR3 sequences to IMGT reference sequences. Each retained sequence needed at least a six-nucleotide match to both a V gene segment and a J gene segment. A rearrangement counted as productive if the CDR3 had no stop codons and remained in frame with V and J, and every other rearrangement counted as non-productive. Following IMGT convention, CDR3 was defined as the stretch from the second conserved V-encoded cysteine to the conserved J-encoded phenylalanine. Sequences without an unambiguous match to a single V gene segment were excluded from the earlier analysis of several hundred of the donors. An earlier analysis of just under 600 of the donors called V segments functional above 56.7% productive rearrangements and segregating when the between-donor standard deviation exceeded 5%. A statistical classification framework was built for diagnosing cytomegalovirus status from the catalog of TCR beta chain sequences. V and J gene assignment, in a later analysis, came from comparing TCR nucleotide sequences with IMGT/GENE-DB human TR gene sequences. In a later analysis, CDR3 sequences and most-parsimonious VDJ recombination scenarios were assigned using the TCRdist pipeline. A later analysis defined each TCR beta chain by its CDR3 amino acid sequence plus V-gene family, and excluded reads lacking a unique V-gene family. In a later analysis, a few hundred highly shared, low-generation-probability nucleotide sequences were removed to address suspected cross-contamination and a sequencing artifact. In a later analysis, a clonal expansion index for each public chain was calculated from normalized within-repertoire ranks of inferred template counts. A later analysis computed generation probabilities with a VDJ recombination model fitted to out-of-frame rearrangements, and checked the results against IGoR. Hypergeometric tests were used in a later analysis to score TCR-TCR, TCR-HLA and TCR-CMV co-occurrence, with a repertoire-size bias correction applied to the TCR pairs. False discovery rates were estimated in a later analysis by permuting HLA or CMV assignments 20 times. A later analysis grouped co-occurring TCRs with DBSCAN, adding TCRdist sequence similarity when clustering within HLA-allele-positive subsets. Co-occurrence clustering excluded repertoires with fewer than 30,000 or more than 120,000 public chains, plus five with anomalous nucleotide sharing. TCRdb's version of the immuneACCESS table is confined to in-frame rearrangements and falls short of the full clone set. An unresolved V gene accounts for under half of the shortfall where checked; the remainder is of unknown origin. The V and J calls and the clone size are those of that table, but D and trimming were determined from the DNA. The sample table records some 150,000 clones; about 83% of these occur just once. The top ten hold roughly 5.2% of the sample.

This clone turned up a few times. The clone's antigen remains unknown. Qualities for individual bases were not recorded, and no much larger clone is one base off. Overall results and qualifications from the work: At a false discovery rate of 0.05, a later analysis linked about 17,000 TCR beta sequences to specific HLA alleles. Presence/absence analyses assumed roughly uniform sequencing depth across donors, an assumption that may not hold. The classifier was reported to diagnose cytomegalovirus status with high specificity and sensitivity in both the original and validation cohorts. About 17 rarely observed V segments, including chromosome 9 orphons, were excluded from the earlier analysis of several hundred of the donors because counts were too low. A total of 150 or so TCR beta chains were listed by the study as associated with cytomegalovirus. Most TCR sequences were seen in very few donors, while some public TCRs were found in many individuals. A later genetic analysis reported fewer N-insertions in productive TCRs among donors in an Asian-associated ancestry cluster than the roughly 700-donor mean. In vitro tests confirmed that three of the cytomegalovirus-associated TCR beta chains recognize cytomegalovirus antigens. The cohort was sequenced for TCR beta chains only, and without alpha or paired-chain data the features that could be detected were limited. Because some donors lacked HLA typing at each locus, the association tests relied only on the typed subset. A cluster of highly shared sequence variants was judged likely to be a technical artifact of the sequencing pipeline. A further reported finding was that TCR beta sequences accurately predicted the HLA-A and HLA-B alleles for most subjects in the first cohort. An association between a missense DCLRE1C variant and V-gene and J-gene trimming of TCR beta chains was found in a later genetic analysis and replicated in an independent cohort. In an earlier analysis of about 550 of the donors, most TCR beta V segments were observed in productive rearrangements about 87% or about 30% of the time, broadly matching IMGT annotations. A later analysis found that TCR association rates varied across HLA loci, with DRB1 alleles showing the most associated TCRs and HLA-C alleles the fewest. A later analysis reported that several top co-occurrence clusters appeared linked to parvovirus B19, influenza, CMV and Epstein-Barr virus. Linkage disequilibrium might explain the correlated functional status among segregating V segments, but an unknown experimental factor could not be ruled out. In a later analysis, HLA-associated TCR beta chains showed more clonal expansion and lower generation probabilities than non-associated chains that were equally common. For the cohort, immune exposure information was limited to CMV serostatus. When HLA alleles, especially DR and DQ, strongly co-occurred, attributing TCR associations to individual alleles was difficult. Most CMV-associated TCR beta chains appeared to be HLA-restricted in a later analysis, and the HLA associations seemed to be driven largely by CMV exposure. According to the authors, the approach could potentially be generalized to other disease states and immunological phenotypes.

The cohort was made up of roughly 670 healthy bone marrow donors. Cohort members were all nominally healthy when sampled, although unrecorded immune exposures were likely present. The donor was CMV seronegative and was included in the group of 352 seronegative cohort members. A peripheral blood sample was collected from each donor, and TCR beta sequencing was performed on peripheral blood mononuclear cells. Genomic DNA extraction from the blood cell samples was performed with the Qiagen DNeasy Blood Extraction Kit. The TCR was taken from a woman in her 30s in good health and CMV-seronegative. The sample taken for sequencing was PBMCs.

The DNA sequence is as follows: TGCGCCAGCTCTGTGTGGCTAGCGGGTCGGAATGAGCAGTTCTTC. It translates to CASSVWLAGRNEQFF. This sequence uses TRBV4-3 and TRBJ2-1, with TRBD2 matching 8 junction bases. CDR1 and CDR2, per the germline V gene, are LGHNA and YSLEER. V is pruned by 8 bases and J by 7 bases, leaving 13 bases of the junction without a gene match. The CDR3 runs 15 amino acids, cysteine and phenylalanine included. The entry retains the CDR3 DNA only, 45 bases that are in frame from base 1.